What follows are 15 T cell receptor beta chains derived from one specimen sequenced in a study of T-cell reconstitution after alpha-beta-depleted transplantation in children. Unique molecular identifiers were incorporated during preparation of the TCRbeta library. TCRdb fed the PCR reads into MiXCR, producing one record per CDR3 protein. This table has fewer than 1 million distinct CDR3 sequences, roughly 15% appearing once. Sequencing used PBMCs, mostly from graft donor cells, obtained 360 days after TCRalphabeta/CD19-depleted stem cell transplant. The receptors were gathered from a male patient younger than 18 who had a stem cell transplant for acute lymphoblastic leukemia, so the T cells may come from the graft donor.

This clonotype has ten or more counts. The rearrangement joins TRBV11-2 to TRBJ1-2; D ambiguous. V shed 0 bases and J shed 8 bases, with 13 bases lying between them. Germline V gene sequence: CDR1 SGHAT, CDR2 FQNNGV. The CDR3 consists of 14 residues. The CDR3 sequence is CASSLDRTARGYTF. CDR3 nucleotides: TGTGCCAGCAGCTTAGATCGAACAGCTAGAGGCTACACCTTC.

This clonotype was observed a few times. V gene TRBV12-3 or TRBV12-4 combines with J gene TRBJ1-6; D not resolved. The CDR3 is 14 residues long. V gave up 2 bases and J gave up 8 bases, with 10 bases separating them. The CDR3 DNA reads TGTGCCAGCAGTTTATTTACAGACTATTCACCCCTCCACTTT. It translates to CASSLFTDYSPLHF.

This clonotype was seen only a few times. The chain employs TRBV11-2 and TRBJ2-4; D is undetermined. Germline-derived CDR1 and CDR2 are SGHAT and FQNNGV. The length of the CDR3 is 12 residues. V shed 1 base and J shed 7 bases, with 5 bases lying between them. The CDR3 spells CASSLVDNIQYF. CDR3 bases: TGTGCCAGCAGCTTAGTGGATAACATTCAGTACTTC. Full variable domain (rest looked up from reference TRBV11-2 and TRBJ2-4): EAGVAQSPRYKIIEKRQSVAFWCNPISGHATLYWYQQILGQGPKLLIQFQNNGVVDDSQLPKDRFSAERLKGVDSTLKIQPAKLEDSAVYLCASSLVDNIQYFGAGTRLSVL.

This chain uses TRBV28 with TRBJ2-7; TRBD2 matches at 11 bases. This CDR3 region has 14 residues. The J segment lost 4 bases and the V segment lost 5 bases, leaving 4 bases of the junction unmatched. CDR1 and CDR2 (germline): MDHEN, SYDVKM. The DNA of the CDR3 is TGTGCCAGCAGTCAACTAGCGGGAGCTTACGAGCAGTACTTC. Translated: CASSQLAGAYEQYF.

This clonotype was seen a few times. The chain links TRBV6-1 to TRBJ2-1; maybe TRBD2 (5 bases). Germline CDR1 is MNHNS and CDR2 is SASEGT. This CDR3 spans 14 amino acids. Trimming took 5 bases from V and 6 from J, leaving 14 bases between them. The DNA of the CDR3 is TGTGCCAGCAGTCCGATGGGGAGTGGCAATGAGCAGTTCTTC. It encodes CASSPMGSGNEQFF.

The chain has TRBV7-6 and TRBJ1-3; D call uncertain. Germline V gives CDR1 SGHVS, CDR2 FNYEAQ. The CDR3 totals 18 residues. Trimming stripped 1 base from V and 4 bases from J, with 20 bases between. In DNA, the CDR3 is TGTGCCAGCAGCTTAGTTCTGCGGAACGGGCTTCTCGGAAACACCATATATTTT. It specifies CASSLVLRNGLLGNTIYF.

The J gene is TRBJ2-1, the V gene TRBV5-1, with 9 bases that match TRBD2. CDR3 length: 15 residues. Trimming took 0 bases from V and 10 from J; bases not matched to a gene: 8. The germline gives CDR1 SGHRS, CDR2 YFSETQ. The CDR3 region has the DNA TGCGCCAGCAGCTTGGTCCTAGCGGGATGGCGGGAGCAGTTCTTC. This gives the protein CASSLVLAGWREQFF.

This clonotype is a singleton in its sample. CDR3 sequence reads: CASSLVVGRGELFF. The CDR3, as DNA: TGCGCCAGCAGCTTGGTTGTCGGCCGGGGGGAGCTGTTTTTT. The V call is TRBV5-1, the J call TRBJ2-2; D ambiguous. There are 14 residues in the CDR3. Germline loops: CDR1 SGHRS, CDR2 YFSETQ. V dropped 0 bases and J dropped 8 bases, with 11 bases sitting between them.

This clonotype was observed a few times. V gene TRBV7-8 combines with J gene TRBJ2-7; 8 nucleotides agree with TRBD2. The CDR3 totals 17 residues. The germline gives CDR1 SGHVS, CDR2 FQNEAQ. The trim removed 4 bases at V and 1 base at J, leaving 12 bases unmatched. CDR3 in DNA: TGTGCCAGCAGCTACCCCGTGGGGGTAGCGGGATCCTACGAGCAGTACTTC. This encodes CASSYPVGVAGSYEQYF.

This clonotype was observed a few times. The genes are TRBV28 and TRBJ2-1, with 9 bases lining up with TRBD2. There are 14 residues in the CDR3. Germline lookup yields CDR1 MDHEN and CDR2 SYDVKM. Trimming cost V 7 bases and J 3 bases; bases outside gene matches: 4. The CDR3 DNA reads TGTGCCAGCACCCGCGGGGGGGGCTACAATGAGCAGTTCTTC. It is translated as CASTRGGGYNEQFF.

This clonotype showed up just a few times. V is TRBV5-1 and J is TRBJ2-6; D is uncertain. With 0 bases removed from V and 0 bases from J, the gap between germline ends came to 13 bases. Germline-derived CDR1 and CDR2 are SGHRS and YFSETQ. The length of the CDR3 is 18 residues. Here the CDR3 reads CASSLGQVIFSGANVLTF. CDR3 DNA sequence: TGCGCCAGCAGCTTGGGCCAGGTGATATTCTCTGGGGCCAACGTCCTGACTTTC.

V and J are TRBV11-2 and TRBJ2-5, with a tentative D call TRBD2 (7 bases). CDR3 length: 17 residues. V was cut by 5 bases and J by 1 base, with 20 bases left in between. CDR1 SGHAT and CDR2 FQNNGV come from the germline V gene. The CDR3 spells CASSPFTGRGFQETQYF. The DNA for the CDR3 is TGTGCCAGCAGCCCCTTTACAGGGAGGGGGTTCCAAGAGACCCAGTACTTC.

This clonotype was counted a few times. The chain recombines TRBV6-5 with TRBJ2-1; no firm D call. CDR3 length: 14 residues. CDR1 is MNHEY and CDR2 is SVGAGI in the germline V gene. V was shortened by 2 bases and J by 3 bases, with 8 bases between the two germline ends. CDR3 sequence reads: CASSYRRIYNEQFF. In DNA form, the CDR3 reads TGTGCCAGCAGTTACCGCCGGATCTACAATGAGCAGTTCTTC.

The chain couples TRBV5-1 to TRBJ2-5; D ambiguous. The CDR3 runs to 15 residues. Between the trimmed V and J ends, which lost 0 bases and 0 bases, there was a span of 9 bases. The V gene's germline CDR1 is SGHRS and CDR2 YFSETQ. CDR3 coding DNA: TGCGCCAGCAGCTTGGGGGTCTTTAACCAAGAGACCCAGTACTTC. As protein: CASSLGVFNQETQYF.

In this sample, this clonotype turned up many times. This rearrangement joins TRBV6-5 to TRBJ1-1, with unresolved D. This CDR3 has 14 amino acids. In germline, CDR1 is MNHEY, CDR2 SVGAGI. Trimming left V 2 bases short and J 0 bases short, with 7 bases between. CDR3 in amino acids: CASSYQRMNTEAFF. In DNA, the CDR3 is TGTGCCAGCAGTTACCAGCGAATGAACACTGAAGCTTTCTTT.